This T cell receptor (beta chain) was sequenced in a study of T cells after yellow fever vaccination. The study, taken as a whole, reports: Shared CD4/CD8 clonotypes were a small share, likely from convergent recombination. Secondary responses were weaker yet peaked faster, day 5 versus 15.

It was through 5'RACE template switching that TCR cDNA was made, with a universal primer site and UMIs added. TCRdb redid the calling of the 5' RACE reads with MiXCR, one entry per CDR3 protein. This sample has just under 600,000 distinct CDR3 sequences; about 14% occur once, and the top ten carry about an eighth. V dropped 7 bases and J dropped 5 bases, with 17 bases sitting between them. The CDR3 is made up of 14 amino acids. The germline CDR1 and CDR2 sequences are MDHEN and SYDVKM. Points on this clonotype: The antigen is undetermined.

The receptor was derived from a man aged 25-45 years who received the YFV17D yellow fever vaccine. The specimen comprised PBMCs, sampled on the day of the yellow fever booster vaccination. The V gene is TRBV28, the J gene TRBJ2-5; D gene uncertain. The chain's CDR3 is CASTLRSIGETQYF. The CDR3 nucleotides read TGTGCCAGCACCCTGAGGTCGATCGGGGAGACCCAGTACTTC. Filled out from reference TRBV28 and TRBJ2-5, the complete variable domain reads DVKVTQSSRYLVKRTGEKVFLECVQDMDHENMFWYRQDPGLGLRLIYFSYDVKMKEKGDIPEGYSVSREKKERFSLILESASTNQTSMYLCASTLRSIGETQYFGPGTRLLVL.